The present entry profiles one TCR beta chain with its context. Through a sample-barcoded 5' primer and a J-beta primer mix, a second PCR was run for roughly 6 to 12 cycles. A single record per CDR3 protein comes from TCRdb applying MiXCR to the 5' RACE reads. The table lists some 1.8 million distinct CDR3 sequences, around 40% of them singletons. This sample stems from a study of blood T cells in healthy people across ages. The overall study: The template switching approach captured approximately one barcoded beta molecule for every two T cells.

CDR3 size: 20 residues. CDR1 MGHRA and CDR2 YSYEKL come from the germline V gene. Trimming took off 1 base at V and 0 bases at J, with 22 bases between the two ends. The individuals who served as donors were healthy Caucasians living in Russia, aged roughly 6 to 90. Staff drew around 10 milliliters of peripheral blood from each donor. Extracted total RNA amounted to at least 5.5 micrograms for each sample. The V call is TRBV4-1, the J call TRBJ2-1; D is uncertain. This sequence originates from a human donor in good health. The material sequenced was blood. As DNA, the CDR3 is TGCGCCAGCAGCCAAGTCGCACTCCCTTTGCCCGCCGGCTCCTACAATGAGCAGTTCTTC. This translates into CASSQVALPLPAGSYNEQFF.